One sample yielded the 18 T cell receptor beta chains listed below, sequenced in a study of T cells in Graves' hyperthyroidism and ophthalmopathy. Amplification of TCR beta CDR3 regions was performed using RNA transcripts as template. The study used the HTBI primer set for a first-round RT-PCR of the TCR CDR3. A single record per CDR3 protein comes from TCRdb applying MiXCR to the multiplex PCR reads. Of hundreds of thousands of distinct CDR3 sequences detected, approximately 19% appear once; the ten largest clones hold approximately 16%. Sequencing input: blood. These receptors all stem from a woman aged 45-65 years with Graves' hyperthyroidism that later progressed to Graves' ophthalmopathy.

This clonotype was seen repeatedly, ten times or more. The rearrangement uses TRBV20-1 and TRBJ1-6; D might be TRBD1 (6 bases). Germline V gene data show CDR1 as DFQATT and CDR2 as SNEGSKA (reference sequence). The V gene lost 6 bases and the J gene lost 7 bases, with 10 bases spanning the gap. This CDR3 spans 12 amino acids. This chain's CDR3 is CSAGQQNSPLHF. DNA for the CDR3: TGCAGTGCCGGACAGCAGAATTCACCCCTCCACTTT.

Only a few counts were recorded for this clonotype. V and J are TRBV15 and TRBJ2-5, with a tentative D call TRBD1 (5 bases). The V end lost 2 bases, the J end lost 5 bases, and 9 bases lay between the germline ends. There are 13 residues in the CDR3. CDR1 and CDR2 from the germline V gene are LNHNV and YYDKDF (reference sequence). The DNA of the CDR3 is TGTGCCACCAGCAGACAGGGTGGCGAGACCCAGTACTTC. Translation: CATSRQGGETQYF.

This clonotype was counted at least ten times. The genes are TRBV10-3 and TRBJ1-1, with TRBD1 identical over 7 bases. V was clipped by 4 bases and J by 9 bases; unmatched bases: 14. The CDR3 runs 15 residues. Germline CDR1 ENHRY, CDR2 SYGVKD. The CDR3, as DNA: TGTGCCATCAGTGGGGATCAGGGGGGAAGAGTGAAAGCTTTCTTT. This sequence encodes CAISGDQGGRVKAFF.

As concerns this clonotype: The junction does not match germline at one end; this may be a read error. The genes are TRBV11-2 and TRBJ2-3; 14 nucleotides agree with TRBD2. Germline V gene lookup returns CDR1 SGHAT and CDR2 FQNNGV. The CDR3 has 17 amino acids. CDR3 DNA sequence: TGCGCCAGCAGCTGGGTGACTAGCGGGAGGGCTGCAGATACGCAGTATTTT. Its translation: CASSWVTSGRAADTQYF.

The table lists this clonotype with many counts. The chain joins TRBV2 to TRBJ2-4; 7 bases are a match to TRBD1. The length of the CDR3 is 15 residues. V dropped 6 bases and J dropped 0; count of bases not matched to a gene: 5. The germline V gene has CDR1 SNHLY and CDR2 FYNNEI. The CDR3 nucleotides are TGTGCCAGCAGCTTACAGGGGCTAGCCAAAAACATTCAGTACTTC. It translates to CASSLQGLAKNIQYF.

This clonotype was seen once. A much larger clone is a single base away; this may be a read error. The chain is built from TRBV7-9 and TRBJ2-5; 7 positions agree with TRBD1. This CDR3 spans 15 amino acids. From germline, CDR1 is SEHNR and CDR2 FQNEAQ (reference sequence). J was trimmed by 7 bases and V by 0 bases; bases with no gene match: 8. CDR3 sequence reads: CASSLAQGTEGTQYF. The CDR3 DNA is TGTGCCAGCAGCTTAGCGCAAGGGACAGAAGGGACCCAGTACTTC.

In this sample, this clonotype turned up a few times. J is TRBJ2-1 and V is TRBV6-5; D unclear. V was clipped by 0 bases and J by 9 bases, with 9 bases between them. The CDR3 extends over 13 amino acids. CDR1 MNHEY and CDR2 SVGAGI come from the germline V gene. The CDR3 bases are TGTGCCAGCAGTTACTCCGACGACGGTGAGCAGTTCTTC. Protein product: CASSYSDDGEQFF.

Here the CDR3 DNA reads TGCGCCAGCAGCCAATTCCTAGATAGCACAGATACGCAGTATTTT. This translates into CASSQFLDSTDTQYF. V usage is TRBV4-1 and J usage is TRBJ2-3; no definite D call. Trimming pared 2 bases from V and 0 bases from J, leaving 9 bases between. CDR3 length: 15 amino acids. The V gene's germline CDR1 is MGHRA and CDR2 YSYEKL.

In this sample, this clonotype turned up many times. The CDR3 region has the DNA TGTGCCAGCAGCTTAGCTCATAGGGGAACAGATACGCAGTATTTT. This encodes CASSLAHRGTDTQYF. J is TRBJ2-3 and V is TRBV7-2; D might be TRBD1 (5 bases). The CDR3 is 15 residues long. Trimming removed 0 bases from V and 3 bases from J, with 10 bases in between. Germline values: CDR1 SGHTA, CDR2 FQGNSA.

The V and J genes are TRBV5-4 and TRBJ1-4; D is uncertain. Germline values: CDR1 SGHNT, CDR2 YYREEE (reference sequence). Trimming pared 5 bases from V and 8 bases from J, leaving 13 bases between. This CDR3 is 13 amino acids long. The CDR3 DNA reads TGTGCCAGCAGGGACTGGGATGAGGAAAAACTGTTTTTT. Translated, it gives CASRDWDEEKLFF. Full variable domain (missing parts from reference TRBV5-4 and TRBJ1-4): ETGVTQSPTHLIKTRGQQVTLRCSSQSGHNTVSWYQQALGQGPQFIFQYYREEENGRGNFPPRFSGLQFPNYSSELNVNALELDDSALYLCASRDWDEEKLFFGSGTQLSVL.

There are many counts of this clonotype. The J gene is TRBJ1-5, the V gene TRBV12-3 or TRBV12-4; D perhaps matches TRBD1 (6 bases). The V gene lost 1 base and the J gene lost 7 bases, with 14 bases spanning the gap. The CDR3 has 15 residues. The CDR3 coding sequence is TGTGCCAGCAGTTTAGTAAGGGGGGGGAGCCAGCCCCAGCATTTT. It is translated as CASSLVRGGSQPQHF.

This clonotype was observed a few times. The chain has TRBV5-1 and TRBJ1-3; possibly TRBD1 for D (5 bases). CDR1 is SGHRS, CDR2 YFSETQ, per germline. Trimming took off 3 bases at V and 3 bases at J, with 10 bases between the two ends. The CDR3 spans 14 residues. In DNA form, the CDR3 reads TGCGCCAGCAGCTCGGCGGGGGTTGGAAACACCATATATTTT. Translating gives CASSSAGVGNTIYF.

This clonotype was detected many times. The gene calls are TRBV12-3 or TRBV12-4 and TRBJ2-5; D might be TRBD1 or TRBD2, each matching 5 bases. The J call is doubtful: the DNA matches TRBJ2-3 better. The CDR3 extends over 11 amino acids. The CDR3 reads CASSLRGTQYF. The CDR3, as DNA: TGTGCCAGCAGCTTGAGGGGTACGCAGTATTTT.

This clonotype was seen a few times. The chain carries TRBV12-3 or TRBV12-4 and TRBJ1-2, with a possible D match to TRBD1 (6 bases). There are 14 residues in the CDR3. Trimming pared 6 bases from V and 2 bases from J, leaving 13 bases between. Written as DNA, the CDR3 is TGTGCCAGCAGGGGAGGGGGATTGAACTATGGCTACACCTTC. Protein: CASRGGGLNYGYTF.

This chain connects TRBV14 to TRBJ2-7; the D is unclear. Trimming took 1 base from V and 2 from J, leaving 9 bases between them. CDR1 is SGHDN and CDR2 is FVKESK in the germline V gene. This CDR3 spans 14 amino acids. DNA for the CDR3: TGTGCCAGCAGCCAAGCTGGGAACCCCTACGAGCAGTACTTC. Amino acids: CASSQAGNPYEQYF.

This clonotype was detected a few times. The chain combines TRBV10-3 with TRBJ1-2, with 7 bases aligning to TRBD1. The length of the CDR3 is 13 residues. V shed 4 bases, J shed 2 bases, and the junction held 1 base outside the gene matches. Looked up from germline, CDR1 is ENHRY and CDR2 is SYGVKD. The CDR3: CAISGGQNYGYTF. The CDR3 DNA sequence: TGTGCCATCAGTGGGGGACAGAACTATGGCTACACCTTC.

This clonotype was counted at least ten times. The chain recombines TRBV12-5 with TRBJ1-1; weak D call: TRBD1 (5 bases). V lost 1 base and J lost 0, with 12 bases in between. This CDR3 spans 16 amino acids. Germline CDR1 reads LGHNT; CDR2 reads FRNRAP. The CDR3 region has the DNA TGTGCTAGTGGTTTGGCCCTAGGGACCTTGAACACTGAAGCTTTCTTT. It encodes CASGLALGTLNTEAFF.

V is TRBV7-9 and J is TRBJ2-7; the D gene is possibly TRBD1 (5 bases). Germline V gene data show CDR1 as SEHNR and CDR2 as FQNEAQ (reference sequence). The CDR3 totals 15 residues. Trimming shortened V by 1 base and J by 4 bases, and 14 bases separated the two germline ends. CDR3 in amino acids: CASSLVTGRGYEQYF. The CDR3, as DNA: TGTGCCAGCAGCTTAGTAACGGGTAGGGGATACGAGCAGTACTTC.